Listed below are T cell receptor beta chains from one sample, sequenced in a study of molecular identifiers for immune sequencing clone quantification. One entry per CDR3 protein results from TCRdb running MiXCR on the PCR reads. The sample shows some 65,000 distinct CDR3 sequences, roughly 18% of them seen only once. Sequenced material: naive CD8+ T cells from blood, with Jurkat cell RNA spiked in. These receptors were taken from a human donor in good health. Some libraries in this study had Jurkat cell RNA spiked in. Each CDR3 is given with its conserved first and last residue. A D gene is named only where the DNA matches it firmly. Size is stated for part of the rows, as once, few or many counts, or as a class when the clone is expanded.

J gene: TRBJ2-1
clone size: many
D gene: .
V gene: TRBV4-2
CDR3 DNA: TGTGCCAGCAGCCGGGAGGGGGTCAATGAGCAGTTCTTC
CDR3 protein: CASSREGVNEQFF

J gene: TRBJ1-4
clone size: .
D gene: .
V gene: TRBV27
CDR3 DNA: TGTGCCAGCAGTTTATGGGGTGAAAAACTGTTTTTT
CDR3 protein: CASSLWGEKLFF

J gene: TRBJ1-2
clone size: many
D gene: .
V gene: TRBV5-1
CDR3 DNA: TGCGCCAGCCACGACTGGGAAGAGGTTCCTAATGGCTACACCTTC
CDR3 protein: CASHDWEEVPNGYTF

J gene: TRBJ2-1
clone size: .
D gene: .
V gene: TRBV19
CDR3 DNA: TGTGCCAGTAGTATTGTTAGCGGTACTGTCAATGAGCAGTTCTTC
CDR3 protein: CASSIVSGTVNEQFF

J gene: TRBJ1-1
clone size: many
D gene: .
V gene: TRBV7-8
CDR3 DNA: TGTGCCAGCAGCCACAGGTTCCTGTCGAACACTGAAGCTTTCTTT
CDR3 protein: CASSHRFLSNTEAFF

J gene: TRBJ1-5
clone size: many
D gene: TRBD1
V gene: TRBV28
CDR3 DNA: TGTGCCAGCAGTTTGACTAAGGACAGGGAGTATGGACAGCCCCAGCATTTT
CDR3 protein: CASSLTKDREYGQPQHF

J gene: TRBJ2-7
clone size: few
D gene: .
V gene: TRBV11-2
CDR3 DNA: TGTGCCAGCAGCTTGCGACAGACCTACGAGCAGTACTTC
CDR3 protein: CASSLRQTYEQYF

J gene: TRBJ2-7
clone size: few
D gene: TRBD2
V gene: TRBV4-2
CDR3 DNA: TGTGCCAGCAGCCAAGAATTGCGGGAGATTAACTACGAGCAGTACTTC
CDR3 protein: CASSQELREINYEQYF

J gene: TRBJ2-6
clone size: few
D gene: .
V gene: TRBV5-1
CDR3 DNA: TGCGCCAGCAGCCCACCCCTCGGACGGAGCTCTGGGGCCAACGTCCTGACTTTC
CDR3 protein: CASSPPLGRSSGANVLTF

J gene: TRBJ2-1
clone size: few
D gene: .
V gene: TRBV12-3/TRBV12-4
CDR3 DNA: TGTGCCAGCATCCCCAGGGATGGTTACAATGAGCAGTTCTTC
CDR3 protein: CASIPRDGYNEQFF

J gene: TRBJ2-1
clone size: many
D gene: .
V gene: TRBV7-2
CDR3 DNA: TGTGCCAGCAGCCTTACCCGGGCCCCTATGGGCAATGAGCAGTTCTTC
CDR3 protein: CASSLTRAPMGNEQFF

J gene: TRBJ2-3
clone size: medium-sized
D gene: TRBD2
V gene: TRBV7-9
CDR3 DNA: TGTGCCAGCAGCCCGAGACTAGCGGGAGTTTTTGCGGCAGATACGCAGTATTTT
CDR3 protein: CASSPRLAGVFAADTQYF

J gene: TRBJ2-1
clone size: many
D gene: TRBD2
V gene: TRBV6-6
CDR3 DNA: TGTGCCAGCAGTTACTCGAACCTAGCGGGAGTGTCAAACAATGAGCAGTTCTTC
CDR3 protein: CASSYSNLAGVSNNEQFF

J gene: TRBJ2-6
clone size: .
D gene: .
V gene: TRBV12-3/TRBV12-4
CDR3 DNA: TGTGCCAGCAGACCAACCGGGGGCCGATCTGGGGCCAACGCCCTGACTTTC
CDR3 protein: CASRPTGGRSGANALTF

J gene: TRBJ2-5
clone size: many
D gene: TRBD1
V gene: TRBV6-5
CDR3 DNA: TGTGCCACCTTAGGGACAGGGGAAGAGACCCAGTACTTC
CDR3 protein: CATLGTGEETQYF

J gene: TRBJ2-1
clone size: .
D gene: .
V gene: TRBV5-4
CDR3 DNA: TGTGCCAGCAGCGCTTCAAATGAGCAGTTCTTC
CDR3 protein: CASSASNEQFF

J gene: TRBJ2-5
clone size: many
D gene: TRBD2
V gene: TRBV20-1
CDR3 DNA: TGCAGTGCTAAGGGACTAGCGGGACTGGAGACCCAGTACTTC
CDR3 protein: CSAKGLAGLETQYF

J gene: TRBJ2-4
clone size: few
D gene: .
V gene: TRBV6-6
CDR3 DNA: TGTGCCAGCAGTTACTCCTTCGTGGAACACATTCAGTACTTC
CDR3 protein: CASSYSFVEHIQYF

J gene: TRBJ2-2
clone size: .
D gene: .
V gene: TRBV7-5
CDR3 DNA: .
CDR3 protein: CISVPAMLEPSGRNTGELFF

J gene: TRBJ2-7
clone size: .
D gene: .
V gene: TRBV27
CDR3 DNA: TGTGCCAGCAGTGGCCCTAGTTGCGAGCAGTACTTC
CDR3 protein: CASSGPSCEQYF

J gene: TRBJ2-3
clone size: .
D gene: TRBD1
V gene: TRBV6-2/TRBV6-3
CDR3 DNA: TGTGCCAGCAGTCTTAGCCTACCCGGGACAGTCACAGATACGCAGTATTTT
CDR3 protein: CASSLSLPGTVTDTQYF

J gene: TRBJ2-7
clone size: many
D gene: .
V gene: TRBV20-1
CDR3 DNA: TGCAGTGCTAGAGATTCGAATTTGGGAGTCCCCTACGAGCAGTACTTC
CDR3 protein: CSARDSNLGVPYEQYF

J gene: TRBJ2-3
clone size: many
D gene: .
V gene: TRBV29-1
CDR3 DNA: TGCAGCGTTGAACCTTGGGCTAGCGCCAAAGATACGCAGTATTTT
CDR3 protein: CSVEPWASAKDTQYF

J gene: TRBJ1-5
clone size: many
D gene: .
V gene: TRBV28
CDR3 DNA: TGTGCCAGCAGTTTATGGAGAGCCGTTAGCAATCAGCCCCAGCATTTT
CDR3 protein: CASSLWRAVSNQPQHF

J gene: TRBJ1-4
clone size: many
D gene: .
V gene: TRBV20-1
CDR3 DNA: TGCAGTGCTAGAGATGGGCGGGGTAATGAAAAACTGTTTTTT
CDR3 protein: CSARDGRGNEKLFF

J gene: TRBJ1-4
clone size: many
D gene: TRBD1
V gene: TRBV28
CDR3 DNA: TGTGCCAGCACCCGGACAGGGGGAGGGGAAAAACTGTTTTTT
CDR3 protein: CASTRTGGGEKLFF

J gene: TRBJ2-4
clone size: .
D gene: .
V gene: TRBV6-2/TRBV6-3
CDR3 DNA: TGTGCCAGCAGTGCCGACAGGCACAAAAACATTCAGTACTTC
CDR3 protein: CASSADRHKNIQYF

J gene: TRBJ2-3
clone size: many
D gene: .
V gene: TRBV29-1
CDR3 DNA: TGCAGCGTCAGAGATAATTCCGGACTTCTAGCGCAGTATTTT
CDR3 protein: CSVRDNSGLLAQYF